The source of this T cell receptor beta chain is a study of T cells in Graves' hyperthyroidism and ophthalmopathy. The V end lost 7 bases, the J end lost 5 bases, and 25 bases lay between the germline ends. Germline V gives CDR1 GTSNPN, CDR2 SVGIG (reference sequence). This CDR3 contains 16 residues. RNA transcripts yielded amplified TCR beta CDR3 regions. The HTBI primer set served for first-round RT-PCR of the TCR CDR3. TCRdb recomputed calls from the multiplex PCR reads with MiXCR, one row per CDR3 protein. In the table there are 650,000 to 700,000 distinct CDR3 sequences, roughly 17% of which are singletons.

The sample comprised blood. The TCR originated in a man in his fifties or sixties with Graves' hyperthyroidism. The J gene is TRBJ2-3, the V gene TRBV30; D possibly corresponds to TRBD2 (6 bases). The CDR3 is CASKPWTGMGGDTQYF. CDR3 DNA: TGTGCCTCGAAGCCTTGGACGGGGATGGGAGGAGATACGCAGTATTTT.